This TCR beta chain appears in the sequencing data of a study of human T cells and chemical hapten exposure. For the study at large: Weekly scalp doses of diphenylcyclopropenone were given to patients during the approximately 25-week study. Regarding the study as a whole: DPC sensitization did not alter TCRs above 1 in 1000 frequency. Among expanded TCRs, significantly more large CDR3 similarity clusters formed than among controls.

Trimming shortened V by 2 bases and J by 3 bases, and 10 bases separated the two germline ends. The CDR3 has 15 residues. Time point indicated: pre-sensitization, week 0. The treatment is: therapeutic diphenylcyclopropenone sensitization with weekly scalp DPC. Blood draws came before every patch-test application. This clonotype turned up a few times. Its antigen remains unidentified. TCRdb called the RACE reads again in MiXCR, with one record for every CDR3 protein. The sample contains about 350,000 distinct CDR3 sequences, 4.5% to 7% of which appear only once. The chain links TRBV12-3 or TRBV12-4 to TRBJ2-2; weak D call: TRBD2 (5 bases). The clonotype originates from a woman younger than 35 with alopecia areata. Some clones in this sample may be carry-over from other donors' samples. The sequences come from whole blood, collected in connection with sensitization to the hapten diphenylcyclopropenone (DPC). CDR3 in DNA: TGTGCCAGCAGTTTAAGCTCGGGATACACCGGGGAGCTGTTTTTT. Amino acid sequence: CASSLSSGYTGELFF.